Each of the 17 T cell receptor beta chains below was sequenced from the same sample in a study of cytomegalovirus exposure and HLA in healthy donors. Primers included in the PCR were 60 Vbeta and 13 Jbeta primers. Only in-frame clones appear in the TCRdb table, and some are missing; sequencing was by immunoSEQ multiplex PCR. The table has around 190,000 clones, 65% to 75% seen once. The sequenced sample consisted of PBMCs. These receptors were taken from a man aged 25-40 years in good health and CMV-seropositive.

The chain is built from TRBV19 and TRBJ2-5; the D gene is possibly TRBD1 (6 bases). This CDR3 is 16 amino acids long. Looked up from germline, CDR1 is LNHDA and CDR2 is SQIVND (reference sequence). V shed 5 bases and J shed 2 bases, with 18 bases lying between them. The CDR3 coding sequence is TGTGCCAGTAGTGAATACCCCGGGACACGGCAAGAGACCCAGTACTTC. It yields the protein CASSEYPGTRQETQYF.

This clone was seen once. The V and J genes are TRBV6-5 and TRBJ2-3, with a weak D call TRBD1 (7 bases). CDR3 size: 12 residues. Trimming stripped 4 bases from V and 14 bases from J, with 16 bases between. Germline CDR1 reads MNHEY; CDR2 reads SVGAGI. The DNA of the CDR3 is TGTGCCAGCAGTTTCCAGGGGGGACCTCTGTATTTT. Translation: CASSFQGGPLYF.

The V gene is TRBV7-2, the J gene TRBJ2-7; TRBD2 matches 11 bases. Looked up from germline, CDR1 is SGHTA and CDR2 is FQGNSA. The CDR3 runs to 15 residues. J gave up 2 bases and V 1 base, and 1 base lay outside the gene matches. DNA for the CDR3: TGTGCCAGCAGCTTAGTTAGCGGGAGGGCCTACGAGCAGTACTTC. It specifies CASSLVSGRAYEQYF.

The sample holds many counts of this clone. V usage is TRBV19 and J usage is TRBJ2-1; TRBD2 aligns across 11 bases. The CDR3 is 15 residues long. Trimming took 4 bases from V and 8 from J; bases not matched to a gene: 7. Germline CDR1 is LNHDA and CDR2 is SQIVND (reference sequence). CDR3 DNA sequence: TGTGCCAGTAGTAGTACTAGCGGGAGTCTGGATGAGCAGTTCTTC. It specifies CASSSTSGSLDEQFF.

V is TRBV19 and J is TRBJ1-4; 7 nucleotides align to TRBD1. The germline gives CDR1 LNHDA, CDR2 SQIVND (reference sequence). The CDR3 is 14 residues long. V was pared by 9 bases and J by 8 bases, with 12 bases of the junction left unmatched. CDR3 protein: CASHPGQPYEKLFF. In DNA, the CDR3 is TGTGCCAGCCACCCGGGACAGCCCTACGAAAAACTGTTTTTT.

This clone was counted between two and nine times. V is TRBV6-6 and J is TRBJ2-5, with a possible D match to TRBD2 (6 bases). Trimming left V 2 bases short and J 5 bases short, with 12 bases between. Germline V gene lookup returns CDR1 MNHNY and CDR2 SVGAGI (reference sequence). This CDR3 contains 14 residues. CDR3 bases: TGTGCCAGCAGTTACGGCGGGGAGGCCGAGACCCAGTACTTC. This sequence encodes CASSYGGEAETQYF.

The CDR3 region is CASSRDIPNTEAFF. In DNA, the CDR3 is TGTGCCAGTAGTAGGGACATCCCGAACACTGAAGCTTTCTTT. V usage is TRBV19 and J usage is TRBJ1-1, with D perhaps TRBD1 (6 bases). The CDR3 is 14 residues long. Germline CDR1 LNHDA, CDR2 SQIVND (reference sequence). The V end was cut by 4 bases, the J end by 1 base, with 10 bases between.

The V and J genes are TRBV5-6 and TRBJ1-4; D is perhaps TRBD1 (6 bases). Germline CDR1 and CDR2: SGHDT and YYEEEE. This CDR3 comprises 14 residues. Trimming shortened V by 4 bases and J by 4 bases, and 11 bases separated the two germline ends. CDR3: CASSPEQGNEKLFF. The CDR3 DNA follows: TGTGCCAGCAGCCCGGAACAGGGTAATGAAAAACTGTTTTTT.

The J gene is TRBJ2-7, the V gene TRBV7-2, with 11 bases fitting TRBD2. CDR3 length: 14 amino acids. The junction had 3 bases not matched to a gene; V was cut back by 3 bases and J by 5 bases. Germline lookup yields CDR1 SGHTA and CDR2 FQGNSA. In nucleotides, the CDR3 is TGTGCCAGCAGCTTTACTAGCGGGAGTCACGAGCAGTACTTC. Translating gives CASSFTSGSHEQYF.

The rearrangement joins TRBV25-1 to TRBJ1-6; D is possibly TRBD1 (6 bases). CDR1 is MGHDK and CDR2 is SYGVNS in the germline V gene. Trimming pared 6 bases from V and 10 bases from J, leaving 16 bases between. The CDR3 covers 14 residues. The CDR3 region has the DNA TGTGCCAGCAGCCGCGCGGGGGGGCCATCACCCCTCCACTTT. It codes for CASSRAGGPSPLHF.

V usage is TRBV21-1 and J usage is TRBJ1-6. TRBV21-1 is annotated as a pseudogene. The CDR3 loop spans 17 amino acids. The CDR3 bases are TGTGCCAGCAGCAATCCGACAGTGGGGCCGGGGGATTCACCCCTCCACTTT. It yields the protein CASSNPTVGPGDSPLHF.

This chain links TRBV7-2 with TRBJ1-2; D is perhaps TRBD1 (5 bases). CDR1 SGHTA and CDR2 FQGNSA come from the germline V gene. V lost 3 bases and J 4 bases, leaving 15 bases between the germline ends. CDR3 length: 15 residues. The CDR3: CASSLIAGNFYGYTF. The CDR3 bases are TGTGCCAGCAGCTTGATAGCAGGGAACTTCTATGGCTACACCTTC.

This clone was recorded a few times. Mismatch with germline at one junction end may stem from a read error. The genes are TRBV4-1 and TRBJ2-5; 7 positions agree with TRBD1. The CDR3 runs 13 residues. CDR1 is MGHRA and CDR2 is YSYEKL in the germline V gene. DNA of the CDR3: TGTGCCACCAAGACAGGGTCAGAAGGGACCCAGTACTTC. Residues: CATKTGSEGTQYF.

In regard to this clone: Germline is not matched at one junction end, which may reflect a read error. The J gene is TRBJ2-7, the V gene TRBV7-9, with 7 bases lining up with TRBD2. The CDR3 loop spans 15 amino acids. Germline loops: CDR1 SEHNR, CDR2 FQNEAQ (reference sequence). This CDR3 is CSSSLGPGGTYEQYF. The CDR3 nucleotides read TGTTCCAGCAGCTTAGGCCCGGGGGGAACCTACGAGCAGTACTTC. The full variable domain, with the rest looked up from reference TRBV7-9 and TRBJ2-7, is DTGVSQNPRHKITKRGQNVTFRCDPISEHNRLYWYRQTLGQGPEFLTYFQNEAQLEKSRLLSDRFSAERPKGSFSTLEIQRTEQGDSAMYLCSSSLGPGGTYEQYFGPGTRLTVT.

The chain couples TRBV11-2 to TRBJ2-7; D remains ambiguous. Deletions cut 1 base from V and 4 bases from J, with 5 bases between. Germline V gene sequence: CDR1 SGHAT, CDR2 FQNNGV. The CDR3 consists of 12 residues. Here the CDR3 reads CASSLALYEQYF. CDR3 sequence (DNA): TGTGCCAGCAGCTTAGCTTTATACGAGCAGTACTTC.

The V gene is TRBV11-2, the J gene TRBJ2-5; maybe TRBD1 (5 bases). TRBJ2-7 matches the DNA end more closely, so the J call is doubtful. Per germline, CDR1 SGHAT and CDR2 FQNNGV. CDR3 size: 14 residues. The CDR3 DNA sequence: TGTGCCAGCAGCCTTGGTCGGACAACCTACGAGCAGTACTTC. Protein product: CASSLGRTTYEQYF.

The chain joins TRBV4-1 to TRBJ1-3; 10 positions match TRBD1. With 4 bases clipped from V and 8 bases from J, the junction kept 14 bases outside the gene matches. Germline loops: CDR1 MGHRA, CDR2 YSYEKL. This CDR3 comprises 17 residues. The CDR3 sequence: CASSLGTGASLEYTIYF. In DNA, the CDR3 is TGCGCCAGCAGCCTAGGGACAGGGGCCTCTTTGGAATACACCATATATTTT.